The 19 T cell receptor beta chains below were found in one sample sequenced in a study of T cell responses to AZD1222 COVID-19 vaccine. The assay was immunoSEQ multiplex PCR, and TCRdb's table has in-frame clones only and misses some. Of about 180,000 clones listed, 85% to 90% are singletons. The sequences come from peripheral blood, collected on day 0 of AZD1222 vaccination. The receptors come from an adult in good health.

This chain connects TRBV4-3 to TRBJ1-2; 9 positions match TRBD1. Germline values: CDR1 LGHNA, CDR2 YSLEER. This CDR3 spans 15 amino acids. V trimming: 1 base; J trimming: 4 bases; junction bases outside the gene matches: 4. As DNA, the CDR3 is TGCGCCAGCAGCCAAGGGACAGGGGAGGGCTATGGCTACACCTTC. Its protein product is CASSQGTGEGYGYTF.

The chain uses TRBV6-6 and TRBJ2-5; the D gene could be TRBD1 or TRBD2 (6 bases each). Germline CDR1 MNHNY, CDR2 SVGAGI (reference sequence). The CDR3 is made up of 18 amino acids. V dropped 5 bases and J dropped 1 base, with 23 bases sitting between them. CDR3 nucleotides: TGTGCCAGCAGTCTGGGGGGCGATACTTCCGACCCCCAAGAGACCCAGTACTTC. Its translation: CASSLGGDTSDPQETQYF.

The sample holds one count of this clone. V and J are TRBV4-2 and TRBJ2-5, with 11 bases aligning to TRBD2. V lost 0 bases and J lost 5; bases outside the gene matches: 11. The CDR3 is 18 residues long. Per the germline V gene, CDR1 is LGHNA and CDR2 is YNFKEQ. CDR3 region: CASSQEGGASGGLETQYF. CDR3 nucleotides: TGTGCCAGCAGCCAAGAAGGCGGAGCTAGCGGGGGGCTGGAGACCCAGTACTTC.

This chain connects TRBV5-1 to TRBJ1-1, with D hard to call. The CDR3 is 13 amino acids. Trimming removed 6 bases at V and 5 bases at J, with 14 bases between. Germline V gives CDR1 SGHRS, CDR2 YFSETQ. The CDR3 DNA reads as TGCGCCAGCAAGCTCGGTCGGGGTACTGAAGCTTTCTTT. Its protein product is CASKLGRGTEAFF.

The chain is built from TRBV6-4 and TRBJ2-7; 8 positions match TRBD2. The ends lost 7 bases at V and 0 bases at J; junction bases unmatched: 5. The CDR3 runs to 14 residues. Germline lookup yields CDR1 MRHNA and CDR2 SNTAGT. CDR3: CASIPRGGSYEQYF. In nucleotides, the CDR3 is TGTGCCAGCATCCCTCGGGGGGGCTCCTACGAGCAGTACTTC.

V is TRBV30 and J is TRBJ1-3, with D unclear. The CDR3 consists of 12 residues. The V and J ends lost 1 base and 4 bases respectively, with 5 bases between them. Germline assignment: CDR1 GTSNPN and CDR2 SVGIG (reference sequence). Here the CDR3 DNA reads TGTGCCTGGAGTGGTTCCGGAAACACCATATATTTT. Translated: CAWSGSGNTIYF.

The rearrangement joins TRBV4-1 to TRBJ2-1; 10 nucleotides align to TRBD2. There are 14 residues in the CDR3. After removal of 3 bases from V and 9 bases from J, the junction contained 5 bases not matched to a gene. Germline V CDR1 and CDR2: MGHRA, YSYEKL. CDR3 loop: CASSQSGGAGEQFF. The CDR3 bases are TGCGCCAGCAGCCAGAGCGGGGGGGCCGGTGAGCAGTTCTTC.

The rearrangement links TRBV9 to TRBJ1-1; D uncertain. The germline V gene encodes CDR1 SGDLS and CDR2 YYNGEE. This CDR3 region has 13 residues. V lost 0 bases and J 1 base, leaving 4 bases between the germline ends. The DNA for the CDR3 is TGTGCCAGCAGCGTAGCGACGAACACTGAAGCTTTCTTT. Its translation is CASSVATNTEAFF. Full variable domain (remainder filled in from reference TRBV9 and TRBJ1-1): DSGVTQTPKHLITATGQRVTLRCSPRSGDLSVYWYQQSLDQGLQFLIQYYNGEERAKGNILERFSAQQFPDLHSELNLSSLELGDSALYFCASSVATNTEAFFGQGTRLTVV.

The chain combines TRBV20-1 with TRBJ1-6; D remains ambiguous. The germline gives CDR1 DFQATT, CDR2 SNEGSKA (reference sequence). CDR3 size: 14 residues. V was cut by 3 bases and J by 3 bases, with 9 bases left in between. CDR3 loop: CSASAGFYNSPLHF. The CDR3, as DNA: TGCAGTGCTAGTGCGGGGTTCTATAATTCACCCCTCCACTTT.

V and J are TRBV25-1 and TRBJ2-7; TRBD2 might be the D (6 bases). With 6 bases removed from V and 0 bases from J, the gap between germline ends came to 9 bases. There are 13 residues in the CDR3. Germline V lookup: CDR1 MGHDK, CDR2 SYGVNS. The CDR3: CASRGGTSYEQYF. DNA for the CDR3: TGTGCCAGCAGGGGGGGTACCTCCTACGAGCAGTACTTC.

The chain employs TRBV12-3 or TRBV12-4 and TRBJ1-2; D is undetermined. The CDR3 runs to 11 residues. V dropped 6 bases and J dropped 5 bases, with 7 bases sitting between them. CDR3 residues: CASRTDYGYTF. The CDR3, as DNA: TGTGCCAGCAGGACGGATTATGGCTACACCTTC.

The chain employs TRBV27 and TRBJ1-2; no clear D. Germline V CDR1 and CDR2: MNHEY, SMNVEV (reference sequence). The V and J ends lost 6 bases and 0 bases respectively, with 11 bases between them. The CDR3 extends over 14 amino acids. CDR3 sequence: CASREISANYGYTF. Written as DNA, the CDR3 is TGTGCCAGCAGGGAGATCTCAGCTAACTATGGCTACACCTTC.

The chain has TRBV18 and TRBJ1-5, with 8 nucleotides matching TRBD1. CDR1 and CDR2 from the germline V gene are KGHSH and LQKENI. J gave up 5 bases and V 3 bases, and 6 bases lay outside the gene matches. The CDR3 length is 15 residues. The CDR3, as DNA: TGTGCCAGCTCACCCCTTGACAGGGGTCATCAGCCCCAGCATTTT. Its protein product is CASSPLDRGHQPQHF.

The chain couples TRBV7-3 to TRBJ2-7; weak D call: TRBD2 (5 bases). The CDR3 totals 15 residues. The germline gives CDR1 SGHTA, CDR2 FQGTGA. The V end lost 5 bases, the J end lost 0 bases, and 14 bases lay between the germline ends. The CDR3 is CASSPGRGSSYEQYF. DNA of the CDR3: TGTGCCAGCAGCCCCGGTAGAGGGAGCTCCTACGAGCAGTACTTC.

V is TRBV6-2 or TRBV6-3 and J is TRBJ1-5; the D is unclear. Trimming took 6 bases from V and 0 from J, leaving 6 bases between them. The CDR3 is 13 residues long. Germline-derived CDR1 and CDR2 are MNHEY and SVGEGT. The CDR3 protein is CASSSYSNQPQHF. The CDR3, as DNA: TGTGCCAGCAGCAGTTATAGCAATCAGCCCCAGCATTTT.

The J gene is TRBJ2-1, the V gene TRBV24-1; TRBD1 matches 9 bases. The CDR3 has 15 amino acids. CDR1 and CDR2 (germline): KGHDR, SFDVKD. Trimming at V came to 3 bases and at J to 6 bases, leaving 5 bases not matched to a gene. The CDR3, as DNA: TGTGCCACCAGTGATCCGGGACAGGGATTCAATGAGCAGTTCTTC. It codes for CATSDPGQGFNEQFF.

The chain uses TRBV20-1 and TRBJ2-5, with TRBD2 identical over 7 bases. The junction had 11 bases not matched to a gene; V was cut back by 3 bases and J by 1 base. Germline-derived CDR1 and CDR2 are DFQATT and SNEGSKA (reference sequence). The CDR3 length is 16 residues. Written as DNA, the CDR3 is TGCAGTGCTAGTAGGGGAGGGTTGGTAGTCCAAGAGACCCAGTACTTC. Amino acid sequence: CSASRGGLVVQETQYF.

The V call is TRBV4-3, the J call TRBJ2-7, with 7 bases that match TRBD1. Unmatched junction bases numbered 2, after V lost 2 bases and J lost 1 base. The CDR3 has 14 residues. Per the germline V gene, CDR1 is LGHNA and CDR2 is YSLEER. The CDR3 DNA sequence: TGCGCCAGCAGCCAAATACAGGGGTCCTACGAGCAGTACTTC. Translation gives CASSQIQGSYEQYF.

This chain connects TRBV25-1 to TRBJ2-1; no reliable D call. The V and J ends lost 2 bases and 4 bases respectively, with 6 bases between them. Per the germline V gene, CDR1 is MGHDK and CDR2 is SYGVNS. The CDR3 has 13 residues. The CDR3 DNA reads TGTGCCAGCAGTGAAGGAGAGTACAATGAGCAGTTCTTC. Encoded protein: CASSEGEYNEQFF.